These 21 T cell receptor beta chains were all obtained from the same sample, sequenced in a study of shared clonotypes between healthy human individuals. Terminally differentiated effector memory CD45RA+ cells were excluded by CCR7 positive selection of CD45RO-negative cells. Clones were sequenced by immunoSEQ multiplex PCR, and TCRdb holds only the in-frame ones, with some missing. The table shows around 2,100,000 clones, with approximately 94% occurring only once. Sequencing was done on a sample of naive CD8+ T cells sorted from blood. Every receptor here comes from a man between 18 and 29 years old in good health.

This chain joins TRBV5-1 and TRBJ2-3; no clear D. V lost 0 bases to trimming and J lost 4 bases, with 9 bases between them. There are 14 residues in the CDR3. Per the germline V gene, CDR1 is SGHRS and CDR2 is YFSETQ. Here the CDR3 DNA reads TGCGCCAGCAGCTTGGAGTCAGCCCCAGATACGCAGTATTTT. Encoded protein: CASSLESAPDTQYF.

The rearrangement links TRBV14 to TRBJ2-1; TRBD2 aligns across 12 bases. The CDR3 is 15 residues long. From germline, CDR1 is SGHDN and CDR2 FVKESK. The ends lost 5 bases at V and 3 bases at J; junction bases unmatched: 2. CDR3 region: CASSGLAGNYNEQFF. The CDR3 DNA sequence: TGTGCCAGCAGCGGACTAGCGGGAAACTACAATGAGCAGTTCTTC.

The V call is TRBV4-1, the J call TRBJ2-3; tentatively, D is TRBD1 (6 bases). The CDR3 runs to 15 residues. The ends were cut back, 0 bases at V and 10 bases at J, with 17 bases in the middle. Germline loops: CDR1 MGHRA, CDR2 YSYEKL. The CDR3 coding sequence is TGCGCCAGCAGCCAAGAGAGGACAGTATCCCAAGCGCAGTATTTT. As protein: CASSQERTVSQAQYF.

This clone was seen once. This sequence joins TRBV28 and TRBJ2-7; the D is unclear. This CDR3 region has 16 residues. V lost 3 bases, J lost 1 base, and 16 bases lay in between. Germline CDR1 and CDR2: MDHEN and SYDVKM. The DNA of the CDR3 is TGTGCCAGCAGTTTGTCCCCCTACAAATTTTCCTACGAGCAGTACTTC. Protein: CASSLSPYKFSYEQYF.

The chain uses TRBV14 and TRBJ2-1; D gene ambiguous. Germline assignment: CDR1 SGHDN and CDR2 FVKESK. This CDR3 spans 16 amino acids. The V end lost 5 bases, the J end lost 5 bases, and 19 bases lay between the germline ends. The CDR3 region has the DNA TGTGCCAGCAGCGGGTCCGGCTGGAAGAACCACAATGAGCAGTTCTTC. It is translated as CASSGSGWKNHNEQFF.

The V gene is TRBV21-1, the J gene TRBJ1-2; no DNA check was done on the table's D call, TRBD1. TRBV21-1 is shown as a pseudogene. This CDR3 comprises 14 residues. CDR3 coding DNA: TGTGCCAGCAGCAAAGAGACAGGGAACTATGGCTACACCTTC. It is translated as CASSKETGNYGYTF.

The DNA for the CDR3 is TGTGCCAGCAGTGTTTGGGGCTCTACCGGGGACCAGTACTTC. Translating it yields CASSVWGSTGDQYF. The V call is TRBV2, the J call TRBJ2-5; D possibly matches TRBD1 or TRBD2 (5 bases each). Between the trimmed V and J ends, which lost 4 bases and 10 bases, there was a span of 19 bases. Germline CDR1 is SNHLY and CDR2 is FYNNEI. The CDR3 length is 14 residues.

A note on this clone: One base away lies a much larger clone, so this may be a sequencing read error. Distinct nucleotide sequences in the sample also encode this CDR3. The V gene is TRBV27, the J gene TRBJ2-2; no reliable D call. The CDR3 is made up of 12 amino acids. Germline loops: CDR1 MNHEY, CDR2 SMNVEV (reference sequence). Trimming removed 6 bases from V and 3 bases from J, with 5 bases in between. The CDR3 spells CASSPDTGELFF. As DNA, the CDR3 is TGTGCCAGCAGCCCGGACACCGGGGAGCTGTTTTTT.

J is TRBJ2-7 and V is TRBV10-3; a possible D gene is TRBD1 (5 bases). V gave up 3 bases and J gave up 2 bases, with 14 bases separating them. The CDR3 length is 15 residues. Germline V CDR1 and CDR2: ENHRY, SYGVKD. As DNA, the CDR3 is TGTGCCATCAGTGATAGCTGGCAGGGAACCTACGAGCAGTACTTC. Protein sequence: CAISDSWQGTYEQYF.

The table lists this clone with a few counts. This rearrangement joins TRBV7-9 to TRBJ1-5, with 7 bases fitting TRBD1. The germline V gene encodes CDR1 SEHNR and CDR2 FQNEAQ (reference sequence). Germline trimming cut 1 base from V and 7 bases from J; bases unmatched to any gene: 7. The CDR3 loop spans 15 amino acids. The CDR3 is CASSLGTGAWQPQHF. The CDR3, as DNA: TGTGCCAGCAGCTTAGGAACAGGGGCCTGGCAGCCCCAGCATTTT.

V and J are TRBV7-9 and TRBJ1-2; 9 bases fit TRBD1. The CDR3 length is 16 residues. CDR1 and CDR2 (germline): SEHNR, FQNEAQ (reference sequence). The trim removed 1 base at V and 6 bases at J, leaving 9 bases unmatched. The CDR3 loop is CASSLVRTGDVNGYTF. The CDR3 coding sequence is TGTGCCAGCAGCTTAGTTCGGACAGGGGATGTCAATGGCTACACCTTC.

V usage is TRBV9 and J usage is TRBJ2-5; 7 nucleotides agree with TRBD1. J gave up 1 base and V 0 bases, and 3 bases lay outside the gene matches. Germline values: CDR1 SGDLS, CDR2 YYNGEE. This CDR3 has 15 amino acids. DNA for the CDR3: TGTGCCAGCAGCGTAGTCGGGACAGTCCAAGAGACCCAGTACTTC. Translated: CASSVVGTVQETQYF.

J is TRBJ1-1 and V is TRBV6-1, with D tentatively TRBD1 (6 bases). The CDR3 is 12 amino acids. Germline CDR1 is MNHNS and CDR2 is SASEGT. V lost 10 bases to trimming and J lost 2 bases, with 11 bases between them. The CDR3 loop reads CAITGYNTEAFF. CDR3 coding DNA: TGTGCCATAACAGGGTATAACACTGAAGCTTTCTTT.

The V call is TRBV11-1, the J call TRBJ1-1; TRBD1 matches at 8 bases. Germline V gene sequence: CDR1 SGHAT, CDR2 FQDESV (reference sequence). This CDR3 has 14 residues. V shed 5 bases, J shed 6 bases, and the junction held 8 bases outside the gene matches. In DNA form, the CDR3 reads TGTGCCAGCAGCCCTCGCAGGGGGCTGGCTGAAGCTTTCTTT. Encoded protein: CASSPRRGLAEAFF.

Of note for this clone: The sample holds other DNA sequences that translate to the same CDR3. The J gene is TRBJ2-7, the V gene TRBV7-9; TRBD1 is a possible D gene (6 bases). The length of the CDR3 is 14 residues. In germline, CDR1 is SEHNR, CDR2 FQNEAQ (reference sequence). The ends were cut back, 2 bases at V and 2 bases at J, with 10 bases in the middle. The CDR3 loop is CASSLPTGPYEQYF. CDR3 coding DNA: TGTGCCAGCAGCTTACCGACAGGACCCTACGAGCAGTACTTC.

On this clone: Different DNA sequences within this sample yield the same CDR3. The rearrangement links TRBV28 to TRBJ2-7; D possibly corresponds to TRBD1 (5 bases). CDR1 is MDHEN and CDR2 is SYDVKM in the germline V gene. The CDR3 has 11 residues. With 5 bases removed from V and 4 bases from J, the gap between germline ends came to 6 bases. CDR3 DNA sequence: TGTGCCAGCAGTCCAGGGTACGAGCAGTACTTC. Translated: CASSPGYEQYF.

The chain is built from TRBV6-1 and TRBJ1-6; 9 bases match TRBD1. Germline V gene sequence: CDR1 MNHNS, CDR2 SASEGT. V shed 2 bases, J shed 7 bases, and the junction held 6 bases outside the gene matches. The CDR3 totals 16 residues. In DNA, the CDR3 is TGTGCCAGCAGTGAATTGGACAGGGGTTTGAATTCACCCCTCCACTTT. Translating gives CASSELDRGLNSPLHF.

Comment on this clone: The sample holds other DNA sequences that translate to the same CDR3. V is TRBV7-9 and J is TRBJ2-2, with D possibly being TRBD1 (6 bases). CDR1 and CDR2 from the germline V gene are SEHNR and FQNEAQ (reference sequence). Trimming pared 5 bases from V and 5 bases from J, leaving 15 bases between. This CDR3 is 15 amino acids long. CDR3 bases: TGTGCCAGCAGCCCCCCTACAGGGTATACCGGGGAGCTGTTTTTT. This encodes CASSPPTGYTGELFF.

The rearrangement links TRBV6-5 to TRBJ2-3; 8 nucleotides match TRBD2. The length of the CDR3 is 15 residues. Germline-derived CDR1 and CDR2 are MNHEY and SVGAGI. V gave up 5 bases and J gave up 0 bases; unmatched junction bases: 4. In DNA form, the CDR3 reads TGTGCCAGCAGTATGTTAGCGGGAAGCACAGATACGCAGTATTTT. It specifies CASSMLAGSTDTQYF.

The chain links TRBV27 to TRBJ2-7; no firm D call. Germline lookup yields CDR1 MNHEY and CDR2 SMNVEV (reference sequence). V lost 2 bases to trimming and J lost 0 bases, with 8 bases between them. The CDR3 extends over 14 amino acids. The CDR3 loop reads CASSLRPNSYEQYF. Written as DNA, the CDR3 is TGTGCCAGCAGTTTACGCCCTAACTCCTACGAGCAGTACTTC.

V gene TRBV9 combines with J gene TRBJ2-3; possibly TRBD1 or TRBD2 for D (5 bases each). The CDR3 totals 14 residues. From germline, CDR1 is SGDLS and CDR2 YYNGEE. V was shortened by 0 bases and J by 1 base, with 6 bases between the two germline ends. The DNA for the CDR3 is TGTGCCAGCAGCGTAGCGGGGCGCACAGATACGCAGTATTTT. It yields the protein CASSVAGRTDTQYF.